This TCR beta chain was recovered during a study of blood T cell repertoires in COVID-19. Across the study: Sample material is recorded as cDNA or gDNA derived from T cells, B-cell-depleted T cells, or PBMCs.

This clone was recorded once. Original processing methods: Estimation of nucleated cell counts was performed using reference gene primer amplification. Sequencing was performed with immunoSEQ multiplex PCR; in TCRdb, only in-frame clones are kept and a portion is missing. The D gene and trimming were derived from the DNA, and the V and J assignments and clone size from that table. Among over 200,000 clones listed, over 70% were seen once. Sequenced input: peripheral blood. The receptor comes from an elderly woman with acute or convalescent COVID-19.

The CDR3 loop reads CAISEAAGHTGELFF. The CDR3 nucleotides are TGTGCCATCAGTGAGGCGGCAGGGCACACCGGGGAGCTGTTTTTT. V gene TRBV10-3 combines with J gene TRBJ2-2, with D perhaps matching TRBD1 (5 bases). Trimming pared 2 bases from V and 3 bases from J, leaving 10 bases between. Germline-derived CDR1 and CDR2 are ENHRY and SYGVKD. The CDR3 sequence is 15 residues long.